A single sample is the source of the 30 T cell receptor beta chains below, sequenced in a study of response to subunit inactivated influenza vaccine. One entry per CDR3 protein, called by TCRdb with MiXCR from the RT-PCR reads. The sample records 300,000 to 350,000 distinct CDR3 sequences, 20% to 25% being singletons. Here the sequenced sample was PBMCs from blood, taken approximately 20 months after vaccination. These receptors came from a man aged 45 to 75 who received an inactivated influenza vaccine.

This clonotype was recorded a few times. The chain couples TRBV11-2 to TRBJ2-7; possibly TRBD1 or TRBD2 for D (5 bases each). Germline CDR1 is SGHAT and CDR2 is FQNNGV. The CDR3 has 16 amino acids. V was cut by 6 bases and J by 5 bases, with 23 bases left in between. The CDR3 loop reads CASSLKGALRENEQYF. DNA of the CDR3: TGTGCCAGCAGTCTAAAAGGGGCCCTGAGGGAGAACGAGCAGTACTTC.

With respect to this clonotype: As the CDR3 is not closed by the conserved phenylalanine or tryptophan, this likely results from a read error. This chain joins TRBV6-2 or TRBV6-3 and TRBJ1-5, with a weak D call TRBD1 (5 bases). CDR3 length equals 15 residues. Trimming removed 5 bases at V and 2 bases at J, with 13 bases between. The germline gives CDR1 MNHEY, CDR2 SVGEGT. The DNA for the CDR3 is TGTGCCAGCAGTGTAGGGGTGTCCGGCAATCAGCCCCAGCATTCT. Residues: CASSVGVSGNQPQHS.

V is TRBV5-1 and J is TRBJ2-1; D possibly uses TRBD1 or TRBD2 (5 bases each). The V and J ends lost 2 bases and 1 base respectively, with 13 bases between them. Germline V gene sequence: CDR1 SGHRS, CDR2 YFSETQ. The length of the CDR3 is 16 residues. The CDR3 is CASSFGTRPSYNEQFF. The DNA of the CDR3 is TGCGCCAGCAGCTTCGGGACCCGACCATCCTACAATGAGCAGTTCTTC.

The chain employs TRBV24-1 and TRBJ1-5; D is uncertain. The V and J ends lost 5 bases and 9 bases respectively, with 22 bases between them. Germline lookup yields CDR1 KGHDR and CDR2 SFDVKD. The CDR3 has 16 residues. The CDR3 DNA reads TGTGCCACCAGTGCCCGGGCGGGCGGCTCCTTTGGGCCCCAGCATTTT. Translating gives CATSARAGGSFGPQHF.

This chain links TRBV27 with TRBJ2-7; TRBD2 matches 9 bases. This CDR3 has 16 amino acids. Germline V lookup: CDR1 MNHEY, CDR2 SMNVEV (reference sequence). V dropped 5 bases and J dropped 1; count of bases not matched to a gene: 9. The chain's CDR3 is CASSAGRSGGSYEQYF. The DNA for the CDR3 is TGTGCCAGCAGTGCCGGACGAAGCGGGGGGTCCTACGAGCAGTACTTC.

CDR3 DNA sequence: TGTGCCAGCAGCGTAGGGACTAGCGGGAGCGATGAGCAGTTCTTC. It encodes CASSVGTSGSDEQFF. V is TRBV9 and J is TRBJ2-1; the match to TRBD2 covers 13 bases. Germline CDR1 and CDR2: SGDLS and YYNGEE. The CDR3 consists of 15 residues. V lost 0 bases and J lost 8; bases outside the gene matches: 2.

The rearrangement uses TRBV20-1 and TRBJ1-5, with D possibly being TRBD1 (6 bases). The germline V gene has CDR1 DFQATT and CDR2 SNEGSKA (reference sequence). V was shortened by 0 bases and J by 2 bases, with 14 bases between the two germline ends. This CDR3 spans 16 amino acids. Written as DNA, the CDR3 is TGCAGTGCTAGAGACCCTCGGGACATAGGCAATCAGCCCCAGCATTTT. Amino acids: CSARDPRDIGNQPQHF.

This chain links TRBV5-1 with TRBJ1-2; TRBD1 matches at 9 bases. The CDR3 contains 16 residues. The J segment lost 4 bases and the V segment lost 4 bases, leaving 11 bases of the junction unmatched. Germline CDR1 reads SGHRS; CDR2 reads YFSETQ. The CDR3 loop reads CASSGRTGGAGYGYTF. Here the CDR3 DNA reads TGCGCCAGCAGCGGAAGAACAGGGGGCGCCGGCTATGGCTACACCTTC.

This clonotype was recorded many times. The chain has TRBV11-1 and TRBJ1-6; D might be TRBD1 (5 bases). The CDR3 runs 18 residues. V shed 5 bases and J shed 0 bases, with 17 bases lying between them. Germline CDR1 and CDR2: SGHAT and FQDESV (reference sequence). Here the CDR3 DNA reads TGTGCCAGCAGCCCCTTGGGGGTCGTATCCTCCTATAATTCACCCCTCCACTTT. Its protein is CASSPLGVVSSYNSPLHF.

Here the CDR3 DNA reads TGTGCCAGCAGCTTAGCATTGCGGGGAAACTATGGCTACACCTTC. Its translation is CASSLALRGNYGYTF. J is TRBJ1-2 and V is TRBV7-8, with D hard to call. Per the germline V gene, CDR1 is SGHVS and CDR2 is FQNEAQ. V was shortened by 0 bases and J by 2 bases, with 10 bases between the two germline ends. This CDR3 comprises 15 residues.

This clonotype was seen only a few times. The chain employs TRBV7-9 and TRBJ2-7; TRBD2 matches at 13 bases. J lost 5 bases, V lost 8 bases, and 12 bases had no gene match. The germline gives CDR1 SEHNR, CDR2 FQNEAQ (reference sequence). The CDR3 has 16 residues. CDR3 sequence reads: CASSSTSGTSGNEQYF. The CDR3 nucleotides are TGTGCCAGCTCTAGTACCTCCGGGACTAGCGGGAACGAGCAGTACTTC.

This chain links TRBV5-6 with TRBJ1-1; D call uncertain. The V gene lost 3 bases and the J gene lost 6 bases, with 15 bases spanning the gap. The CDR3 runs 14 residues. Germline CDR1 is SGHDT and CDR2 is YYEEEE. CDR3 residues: CASSWSLVGAEAFF. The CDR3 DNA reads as TGTGCCAGCAGCTGGAGCTTGGTCGGCGCTGAAGCTTTCTTT.

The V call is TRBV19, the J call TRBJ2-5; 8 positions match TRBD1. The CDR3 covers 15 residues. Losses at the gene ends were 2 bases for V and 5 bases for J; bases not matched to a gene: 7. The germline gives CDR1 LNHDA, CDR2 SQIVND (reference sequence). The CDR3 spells CASSISGRGLETQYF. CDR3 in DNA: TGTGCCAGTAGTATATCGGGCAGGGGGCTGGAGACCCAGTACTTC.

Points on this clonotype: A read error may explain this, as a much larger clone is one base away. Written as DNA, the CDR3 is TGTGCCGGCTCGTTACAGGGGACCTATGGCTACACCTTC. Encoded protein: CAGSLQGTYGYTF. The chain recombines TRBV18 with TRBJ1-2, with 7 bases lining up with TRBD1. The germline V gene has CDR1 KGHSH and CDR2 LQKENI. CDR3 length: 13 amino acids.

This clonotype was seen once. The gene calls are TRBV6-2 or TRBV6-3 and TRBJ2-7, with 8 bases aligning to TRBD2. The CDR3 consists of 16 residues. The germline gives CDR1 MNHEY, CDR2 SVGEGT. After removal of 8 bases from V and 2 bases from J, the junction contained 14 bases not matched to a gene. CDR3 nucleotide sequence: TGTGCCAGCTCCTGGGAGCGGGAGTTACTTACCTACGAGCAGTACTTC. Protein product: CASSWERELLTYEQYF.

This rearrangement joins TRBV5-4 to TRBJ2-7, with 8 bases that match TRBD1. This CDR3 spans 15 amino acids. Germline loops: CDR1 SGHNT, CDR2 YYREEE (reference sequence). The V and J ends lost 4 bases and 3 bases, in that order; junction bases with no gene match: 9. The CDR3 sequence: CASSAGTGPRYEQYF. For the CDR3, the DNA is TGTGCCAGCAGCGCAGGGACAGGCCCCCGCTACGAGCAGTACTTC.

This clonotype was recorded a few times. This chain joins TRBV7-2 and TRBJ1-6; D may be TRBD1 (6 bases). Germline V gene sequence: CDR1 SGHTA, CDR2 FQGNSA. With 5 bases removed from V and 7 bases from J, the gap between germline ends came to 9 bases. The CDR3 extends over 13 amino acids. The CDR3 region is CASSHTGNSPLHF. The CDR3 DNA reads TGTGCCAGCAGCCACACAGGGAATTCACCCCTCCACTTT.

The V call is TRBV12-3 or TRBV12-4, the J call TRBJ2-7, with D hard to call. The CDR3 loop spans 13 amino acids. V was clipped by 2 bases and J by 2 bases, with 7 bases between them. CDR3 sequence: CASSLPHTYEQYF. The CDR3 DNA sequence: TGTGCCAGCAGTTTACCCCACACCTACGAGCAGTACTTC.

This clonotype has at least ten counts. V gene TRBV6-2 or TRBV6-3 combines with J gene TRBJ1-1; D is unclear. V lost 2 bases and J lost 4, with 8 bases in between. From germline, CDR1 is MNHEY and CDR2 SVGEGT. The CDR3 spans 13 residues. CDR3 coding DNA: TGTGCCAGCAGTTACATGGGGAGCACTGAAGCTTTCTTT. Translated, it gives CASSYMGSTEAFF.

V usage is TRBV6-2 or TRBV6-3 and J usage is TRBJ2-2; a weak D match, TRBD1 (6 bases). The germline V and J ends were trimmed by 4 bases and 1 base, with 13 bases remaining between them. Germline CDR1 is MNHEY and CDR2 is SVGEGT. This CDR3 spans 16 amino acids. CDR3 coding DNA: TGTGCCAGCAGTTCAACAGGGCTACGGAACACCGGGGAGCTGTTTTTT. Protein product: CASSSTGLRNTGELFF.

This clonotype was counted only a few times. The CDR3 bases are TGTGCCAGCACCGACAGGACTGGAGGCGAAAAACTGTTTTTT. Residues: CASTDRTGGEKLFF. The chain couples TRBV2 to TRBJ1-4, with a possible D match to TRBD1 (6 bases). The CDR3 extends over 14 amino acids. CDR1 and CDR2 (germline): SNHLY, FYNNEI. With 7 bases removed from V and 8 bases from J, the gap between germline ends came to 17 bases.

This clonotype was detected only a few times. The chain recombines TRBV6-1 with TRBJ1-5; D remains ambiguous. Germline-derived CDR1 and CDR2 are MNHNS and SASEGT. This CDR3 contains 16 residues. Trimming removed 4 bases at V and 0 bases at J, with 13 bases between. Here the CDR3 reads CASSGAGAYSNQPQHF. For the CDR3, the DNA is TGTGCCAGCAGTGGAGCAGGCGCTTATAGCAATCAGCCCCAGCATTTT.

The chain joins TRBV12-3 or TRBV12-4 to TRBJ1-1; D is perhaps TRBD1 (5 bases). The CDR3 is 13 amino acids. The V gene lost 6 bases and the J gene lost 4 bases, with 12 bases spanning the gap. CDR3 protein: CASSRDSLTEAFF. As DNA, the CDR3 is TGTGCCAGCAGCCGCGACAGCCTCACTGAAGCTTTCTTT.

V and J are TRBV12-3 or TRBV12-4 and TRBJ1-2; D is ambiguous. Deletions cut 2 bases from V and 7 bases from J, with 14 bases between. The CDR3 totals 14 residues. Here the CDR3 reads CASSLQATGGGYTF. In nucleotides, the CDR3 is TGTGCCAGCAGTTTACAGGCTACGGGAGGTGGCTACACCTTC.

CDR3 in amino acids: CASSLHRDRNTEAFF. The CDR3 region has the DNA TGTGCCAGCAGCCTTCACCGGGACAGGAACACTGAAGCTTTCTTT. The V gene is TRBV7-9, the J gene TRBJ1-1; 7 positions agree with TRBD1. CDR3 size: 15 residues. The germline gives CDR1 SEHNR, CDR2 FQNEAQ (reference sequence). Trimming removed 5 bases from V and 1 base from J; junction bases left unmatched: 7.

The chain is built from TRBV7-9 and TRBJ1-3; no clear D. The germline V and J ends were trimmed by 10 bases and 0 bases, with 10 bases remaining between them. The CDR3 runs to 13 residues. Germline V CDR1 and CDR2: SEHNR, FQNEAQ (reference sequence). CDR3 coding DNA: TGTGCCACCGACCGGAGCTCTGGAAACACCATATATTTT. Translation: CATDRSSGNTIYF.

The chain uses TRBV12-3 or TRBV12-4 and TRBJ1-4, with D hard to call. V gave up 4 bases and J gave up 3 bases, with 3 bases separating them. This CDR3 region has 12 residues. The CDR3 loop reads CASSWSNEKLFF. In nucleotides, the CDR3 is TGTGCCAGCAGTTGGTCTAATGAAAAACTGTTTTTT.

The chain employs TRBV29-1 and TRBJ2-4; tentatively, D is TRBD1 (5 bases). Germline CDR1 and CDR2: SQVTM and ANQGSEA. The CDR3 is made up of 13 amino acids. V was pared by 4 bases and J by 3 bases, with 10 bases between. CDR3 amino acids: CSVVGQLKNIQYF. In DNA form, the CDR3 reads TGCAGCGTTGTGGGGCAGCTCAAAAACATTCAGTACTTC.

CDR3 sequence (DNA): TGTGCCAGCACCTCTAGGAACTGGCTGTCAGGGGGTGAGCAGTTCTTC. It specifies CASTSRNWLSGGEQFF. The chain uses TRBV28 and TRBJ2-1; 7 bases align to TRBD1. The germline V gene encodes CDR1 MDHEN and CDR2 SYDVKM. This CDR3 has 16 amino acids. Unmatched junction bases numbered 18, after V lost 7 bases and J lost 9 bases. The whole variable domain, filled in from reference TRBV28 and TRBJ2-1, reads DVKVTQSSRYLVKRTGEKVFLECVQDMDHENMFWYRQDPGLGLRLIYFSYDVKMKEKGDIPEGYSVSREKKERFSLILESASTNQTSMYLCASTSRNWLSGGEQFFGPGTRLTVL.

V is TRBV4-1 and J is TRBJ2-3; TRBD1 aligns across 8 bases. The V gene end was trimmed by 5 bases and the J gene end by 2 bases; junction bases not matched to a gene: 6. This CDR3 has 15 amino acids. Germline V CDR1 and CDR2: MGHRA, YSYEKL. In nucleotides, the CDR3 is TGCGCCAGCAGCACCCAGGACAGGGACACAGATACGCAGTATTTT. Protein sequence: CASSTQDRDTDTQYF.